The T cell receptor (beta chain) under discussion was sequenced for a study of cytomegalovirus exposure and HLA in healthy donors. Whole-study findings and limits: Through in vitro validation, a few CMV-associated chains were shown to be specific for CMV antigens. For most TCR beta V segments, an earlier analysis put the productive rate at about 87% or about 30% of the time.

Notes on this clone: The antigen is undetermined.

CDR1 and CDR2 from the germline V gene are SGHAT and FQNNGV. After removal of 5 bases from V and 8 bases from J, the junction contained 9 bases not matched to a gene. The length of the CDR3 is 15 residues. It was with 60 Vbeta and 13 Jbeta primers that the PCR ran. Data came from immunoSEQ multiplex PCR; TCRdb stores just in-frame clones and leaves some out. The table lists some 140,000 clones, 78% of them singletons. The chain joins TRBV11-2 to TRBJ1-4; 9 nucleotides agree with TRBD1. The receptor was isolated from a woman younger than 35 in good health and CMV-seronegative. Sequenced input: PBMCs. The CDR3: CASSPWTGAEEKLFF. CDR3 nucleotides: TGTGCCAGCAGCCCCTGGACAGGGGCAGAGGAAAAACTGTTTTTT. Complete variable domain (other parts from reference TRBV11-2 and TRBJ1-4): EAGVAQSPRYKIIEKRQSVAFWCNPISGHATLYWYQQILGQGPKLLIQFQNNGVVDDSQLPKDRFSAERLKGVDSTLKIQPAKLEDSAVYLCASSPWTGAEEKLFFGSGTQLSVL.